The 17 T cell receptor beta chains below all came from one sample that was sequenced in a study of T cells after yellow fever vaccination. A single record per CDR3 protein comes from TCRdb applying MiXCR to the 5' RACE reads. Of some 260,000 distinct CDR3 sequences listed, about 5.2% are singletons. Sample: CD4+ T cells sorted from PBMCs, taken on the day of the yellow fever booster vaccination. All receptors come from a man between 18 and 29 years old who received the YFV17D yellow fever vaccine.

This clonotype was detected a few times. This rearrangement joins TRBV12-3 or TRBV12-4 to TRBJ2-6; D unclear. Trimming cost V 6 bases and J 0 bases, with 9 bases left between them. The CDR3 contains 15 residues. The CDR3 reads CASRSGASGANVLTF. The DNA of the CDR3 is TGTGCCAGCAGGTCAGGTGCCTCTGGGGCCAACGTCCTGACTTTC.

The chain carries TRBV3-1 and TRBJ2-3; D remains unclear. Trimming cost V 3 bases and J 4 bases, with 14 bases left between them. CDR3 length: 15 residues. CDR1 and CDR2 (germline): LGHDT, YNNKEL (reference sequence). In DNA form, the CDR3 reads TGTGCCAGCAGCCAGATGGGTACCGTCCCAGATACGCAGTATTTT. Its protein product is CASSQMGTVPDTQYF.

This clonotype was observed a few times. The rearrangement links TRBV27 to TRBJ2-3; 7 bases match TRBD1. Per the germline V gene, CDR1 is MNHEY and CDR2 is SMNVEV (reference sequence). The CDR3 sequence is 20 residues long. After removal of 6 bases from V and 0 bases from J, the junction contained 21 bases not matched to a gene. The CDR3 spells CASRILRQGLRYPSTDTQYF. In DNA form, the CDR3 reads TGTGCCAGCAGAATCTTAAGACAGGGTTTACGTTACCCAAGCACAGATACGCAGTATTTT.

This clonotype turned up a few times. This chain uses TRBV5-1 with TRBJ2-3, with D unresolved. Germline V CDR1 and CDR2: SGHRS, YFSETQ. The CDR3 runs to 13 residues. V was shortened by 0 bases and J by 6 bases, with 8 bases between the two germline ends. The CDR3 loop is CASSLGFIDTQYF. In DNA, the CDR3 is TGCGCCAGCAGCTTGGGATTCATTGATACGCAGTATTTT.

The chain recombines TRBV6-6 with TRBJ2-2; 8 positions agree with TRBD2. Trimming removed 6 bases from V and 4 bases from J; junction bases left unmatched: 7. Germline CDR1 MNHNY, CDR2 SVGAGI (reference sequence). The CDR3 covers 15 residues. CDR3 loop: CASSTGGPGTGELFF. The CDR3 DNA follows: TGTGCCAGCAGCACGGGGGGGCCGGGCACCGGGGAGCTGTTTTTT.

This clonotype was counted many times. The chain carries TRBV5-1 and TRBJ1-5, with D unclear. Germline loops: CDR1 SGHRS, CDR2 YFSETQ. CDR3 size: 11 residues. Trimming pared 9 bases from V and 5 bases from J, leaving 9 bases between. CDR3 in amino acids: CAISRHQPQHF. CDR3 nucleotides: TGCGCCATATCCCGGCATCAGCCCCAGCATTTT.

There are many counts of this clonotype. This chain joins TRBV30 and TRBJ1-2; D gene ambiguous. CDR3 length: 12 residues. The V and J ends lost 2 bases and 3 bases respectively, with 7 bases between them. Germline V CDR1 and CDR2: GTSNPN, SVGIG (reference sequence). The CDR3 region has the DNA TGTGCCTGGAGTCAAGTAGACTATGGCTACACCTTC. Translating it yields CAWSQVDYGYTF.

The CDR3 region has the DNA TGTGCCAGCAGCCGAGGCCGGGACAGGGGAAACACTGAAGCTTTCTTT. Its translation is CASSRGRDRGNTEAFF. The V call is TRBV12-3 or TRBV12-4, the J call TRBJ1-1; TRBD1 matches 10 bases. The CDR3 is 16 amino acids. V trimming: 6 bases; J trimming: 2 bases; junction bases outside the gene matches: 9.

This clonotype was detected ten times or more. The rearrangement uses TRBV4-1 and TRBJ1-5; the D is unclear. CDR3 length equals 13 residues. V was cut by 5 bases and J by 10 bases, with 15 bases left in between. From germline, CDR1 is MGHRA and CDR2 YSYEKL. DNA of the CDR3: TGCGCCAGCAGCGCAACGTCCCTGGGACCCCAGCATTTT. Translating gives CASSATSLGPQHF.

This clonotype was picked up a small number of times. The chain combines TRBV20-1 with TRBJ2-1; a weak D match, TRBD2 (6 bases). The CDR3 sequence is 13 residues long. V gave up 6 bases and J gave up 7 bases, with 16 bases separating them. Germline V gene data show CDR1 as DFQATT and CDR2 as SNEGSKA (reference sequence). As DNA, the CDR3 is TGCAGTGCCCATCGCCCCGCGGGGAATGAGCAGTTCTTC. It encodes CSAHRPAGNEQFF.

This sequence joins TRBV5-1 and TRBJ2-3; a possible D gene is TRBD1 (6 bases). V lost 3 bases and J 2 bases, leaving 13 bases between the germline ends. The length of the CDR3 is 15 residues. Germline V gene sequence: CDR1 SGHRS, CDR2 YFSETQ. The CDR3, as DNA: TGCGCCAGCAGCTATTCCGGGACAACCACAGATACGCAGTATTTT. This encodes CASSYSGTTTDTQYF.

This clonotype was counted many times. J is TRBJ1-6 and V is TRBV4-3; 9 nucleotides agree with TRBD1. Trimming cost V 3 bases and J 7 bases; bases outside gene matches: 4. From germline, CDR1 is LGHNA and CDR2 YSLEER. This CDR3 comprises 15 residues. In nucleotides, the CDR3 is TGCGCCAGCAGCCATTACGGACAGGGGAATTCACCCCTCCACTTT. This codes for CASSHYGQGNSPLHF.

This clonotype was seen a few times. The gene calls are TRBV29-1 and TRBJ1-6; 8 nucleotides align to TRBD1. Germline CDR1 is SQVTM and CDR2 is ANQGSEA. The CDR3 extends over 13 amino acids. V lost 6 bases, J lost 10 bases, and 8 bases stayed unmatched. Here the CDR3 reads CSVGRDRRSPLHF. The CDR3 nucleotides are TGCAGCGTCGGGCGGGACAGGCGATCACCCCTCCACTTT.

The rearrangement uses TRBV7-9 and TRBJ2-7, with TRBD2 identical over 9 bases. This CDR3 region has 13 residues. The trim removed 5 bases at V and 5 bases at J, leaving 4 bases unmatched. CDR1 SEHNR and CDR2 FQNEAQ come from the germline V gene (reference sequence). This chain's CDR3 is CASSRSGGDEQYF. The DNA of the CDR3 is TGTGCCAGCAGCCGTAGCGGGGGCGACGAGCAGTACTTC.

This clonotype has a handful of counts. CDR3 DNA sequence: TGTGCCAGCAGCCCTGCCGGGACCCAAAACAATGAGCAGTTCTTC. This gives the protein CASSPAGTQNNEQFF. The chain joins TRBV7-3 to TRBJ2-1; D tentatively fits TRBD1 or TRBD2 (5 bases each). The CDR3 sequence is 15 residues long. Looked up from germline, CDR1 is SGHTA and CDR2 is FQGTGA. V lost 5 bases and J 5 bases, leaving 16 bases between the germline ends.

The rearrangement links TRBV4-2 to TRBJ2-7, with D hard to call. CDR3 size: 15 residues. The germline V gene has CDR1 LGHNA and CDR2 YNFKEQ. Trimming stripped 0 bases from V and 0 bases from J, with 9 bases between. CDR3 amino acids: CASSQDPVSSYEQYF. The DNA for the CDR3 is TGTGCCAGCAGCCAAGATCCGGTCAGCTCCTACGAGCAGTACTTC.

V gene TRBV4-1 combines with J gene TRBJ1-3; 7 bases match TRBD1. The CDR3 is made up of 16 amino acids. CDR1 and CDR2 from the germline V gene are MGHRA and YSYEKL. The V gene end was trimmed by 2 bases and the J gene end by 0 bases; junction bases not matched to a gene: 4. The CDR3 DNA is TGCGCCAGCAGCCAACCGGGACAGAGCTCTGGAAACACCATATATTTT. This encodes CASSQPGQSSGNTIYF.